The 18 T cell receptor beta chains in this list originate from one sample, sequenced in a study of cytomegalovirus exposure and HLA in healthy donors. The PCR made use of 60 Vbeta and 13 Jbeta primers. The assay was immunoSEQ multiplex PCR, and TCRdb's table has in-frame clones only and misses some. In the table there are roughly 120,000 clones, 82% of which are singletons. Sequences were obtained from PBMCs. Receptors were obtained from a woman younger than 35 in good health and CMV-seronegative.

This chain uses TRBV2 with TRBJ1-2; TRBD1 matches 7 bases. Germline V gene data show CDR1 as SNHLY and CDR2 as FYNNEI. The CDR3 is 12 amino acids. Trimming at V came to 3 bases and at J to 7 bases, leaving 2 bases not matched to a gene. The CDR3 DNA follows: TGTGCCAGCAGTGAGACAGGGCTTGGCTACACCTTC. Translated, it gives CASSETGLGYTF. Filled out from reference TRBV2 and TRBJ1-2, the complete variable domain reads EPEVTQTPSHQVTQMGQEVILRCVPISNHLYFYWYRQILGQKVEFLVSFYNNEISEKSEIFDDQFSVERPDGSNFTLKIRSTKLEDSAMYFCASSETGLGYTFGSGTRLTVV.

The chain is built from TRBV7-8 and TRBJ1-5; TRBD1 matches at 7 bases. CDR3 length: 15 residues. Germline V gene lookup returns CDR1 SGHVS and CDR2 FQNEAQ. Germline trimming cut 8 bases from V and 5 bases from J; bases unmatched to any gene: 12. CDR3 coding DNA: TGTGCCAGCGGTGTTATTGACAGGGTGGATCAGCCCCAGCATTTT. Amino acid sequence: CASGVIDRVDQPQHF.

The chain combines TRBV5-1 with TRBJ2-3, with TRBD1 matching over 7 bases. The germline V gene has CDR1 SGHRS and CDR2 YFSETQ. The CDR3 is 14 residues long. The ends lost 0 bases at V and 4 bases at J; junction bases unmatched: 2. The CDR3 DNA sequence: TGCGCCAGCAGCTTGGGAGGGGGCGCAGATACGCAGTATTTT. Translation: CASSLGGGADTQYF.

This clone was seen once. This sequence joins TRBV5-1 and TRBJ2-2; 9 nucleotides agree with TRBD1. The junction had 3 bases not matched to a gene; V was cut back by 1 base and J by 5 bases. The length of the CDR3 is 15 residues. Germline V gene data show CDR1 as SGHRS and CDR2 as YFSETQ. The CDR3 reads CASSLFGQGTGELFF. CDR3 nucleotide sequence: TGCGCCAGCAGCTTGTTCGGACAGGGGACCGGGGAGCTGTTTTTT.

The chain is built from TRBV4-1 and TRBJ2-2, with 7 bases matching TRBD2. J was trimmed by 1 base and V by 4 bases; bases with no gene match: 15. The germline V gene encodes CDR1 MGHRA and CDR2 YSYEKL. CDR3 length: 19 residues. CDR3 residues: CASSPPSAGTKMNTGELFF. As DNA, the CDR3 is TGCGCCAGCAGCCCTCCCTCAGCGGGGACGAAAATGAACACCGGGGAGCTGTTTTTT.

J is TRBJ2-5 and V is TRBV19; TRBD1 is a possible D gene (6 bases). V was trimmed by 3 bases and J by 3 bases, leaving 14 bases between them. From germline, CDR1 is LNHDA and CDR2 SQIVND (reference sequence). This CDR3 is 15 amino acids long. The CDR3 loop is CASSMWFDRKETQYF. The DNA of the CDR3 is TGTGCCAGTAGTATGTGGTTTGACAGGAAAGAGACCCAGTACTTC.

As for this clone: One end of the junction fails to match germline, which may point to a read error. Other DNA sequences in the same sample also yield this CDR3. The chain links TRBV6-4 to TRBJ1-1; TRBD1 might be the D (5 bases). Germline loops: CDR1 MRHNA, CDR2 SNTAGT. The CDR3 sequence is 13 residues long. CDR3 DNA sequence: TGTGCCAGCAGTGACTCAGCGACAGATGAAGCTTTTTTT. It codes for CASSDSATDEAFF.

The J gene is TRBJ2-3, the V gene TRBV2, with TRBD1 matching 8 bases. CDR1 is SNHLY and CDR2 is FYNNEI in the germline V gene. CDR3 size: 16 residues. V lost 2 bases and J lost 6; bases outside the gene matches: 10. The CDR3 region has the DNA TGTGCCAGCAGTGAACAAGGGCAGGGGGCTACGGATACGCAGTATTTT. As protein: CASSEQGQGATDTQYF.

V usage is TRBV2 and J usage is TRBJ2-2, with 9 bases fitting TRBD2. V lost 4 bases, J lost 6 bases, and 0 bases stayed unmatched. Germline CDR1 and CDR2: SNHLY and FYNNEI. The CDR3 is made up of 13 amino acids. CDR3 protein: CASSGTSAGELFF. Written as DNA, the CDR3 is TGTGCCAGCAGTGGGACTAGCGCCGGGGAGCTGTTTTTT.

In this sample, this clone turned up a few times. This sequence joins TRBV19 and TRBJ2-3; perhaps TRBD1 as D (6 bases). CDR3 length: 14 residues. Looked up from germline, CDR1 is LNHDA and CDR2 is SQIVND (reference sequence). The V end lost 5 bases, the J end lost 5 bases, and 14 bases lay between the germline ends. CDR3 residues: CASSLATRGDTQYF. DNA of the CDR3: TGTGCCAGTAGTCTTGCAACCAGGGGAGATACGCAGTATTTT. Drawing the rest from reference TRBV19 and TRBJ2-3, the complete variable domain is DGGITQSPKYLFRKEGQNVTLSCEQNLNHDAMYWYRQDPGQGLRLIYYSQIVNDFQKGDIAEGYSVSREKKESFPLTVTSAQKNPTAFYLCASSLATRGDTQYFGPGTRLTVL.

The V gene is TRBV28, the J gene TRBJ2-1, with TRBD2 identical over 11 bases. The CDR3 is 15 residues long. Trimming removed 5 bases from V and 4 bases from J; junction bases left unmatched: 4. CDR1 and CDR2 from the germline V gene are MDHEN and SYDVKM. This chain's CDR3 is CASSPRTSGYNEQFF. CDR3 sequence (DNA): TGTGCCAGCAGTCCCCGGACTAGCGGGTACAATGAGCAGTTCTTC.

The CDR3 loop is CASSRSPTAYTEAFF. The CDR3 DNA sequence: TGTGCCAGCAGTCGTTCCCCGACAGCCTACACTGAAGCTTTCTTT. The V and J genes are TRBV6-5 and TRBJ1-1, with D perhaps matching TRBD1 (5 bases). This CDR3 has 15 residues. The V gene lost 5 bases and the J gene lost 3 bases, with 16 bases spanning the gap. Germline V gives CDR1 MNHEY, CDR2 SVGAGI.

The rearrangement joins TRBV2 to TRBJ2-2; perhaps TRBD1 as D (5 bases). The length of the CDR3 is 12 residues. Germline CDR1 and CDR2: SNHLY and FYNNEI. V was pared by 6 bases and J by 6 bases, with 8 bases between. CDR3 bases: TGTGCCAGCAGCCGACAGTCCGGGGAGCTGTTTTTT. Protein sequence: CASSRQSGELFF.

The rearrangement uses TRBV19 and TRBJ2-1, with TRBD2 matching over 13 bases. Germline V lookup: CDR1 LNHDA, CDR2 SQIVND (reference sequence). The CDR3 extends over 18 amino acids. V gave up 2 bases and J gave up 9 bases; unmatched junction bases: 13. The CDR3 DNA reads TGTGCCAGTAGTATATCCGGGACTAGCGGGATTGGTTTGCTTGAGCAGTTCTTC. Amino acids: CASSISGTSGIGLLEQFF.

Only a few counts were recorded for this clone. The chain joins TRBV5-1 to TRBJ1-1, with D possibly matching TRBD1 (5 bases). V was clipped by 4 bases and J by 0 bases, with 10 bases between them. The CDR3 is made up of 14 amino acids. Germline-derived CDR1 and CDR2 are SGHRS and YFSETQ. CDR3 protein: CASSITTVNTEAFF. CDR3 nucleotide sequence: TGCGCCAGCAGCATAACGACAGTGAACACTGAAGCTTTCTTT.

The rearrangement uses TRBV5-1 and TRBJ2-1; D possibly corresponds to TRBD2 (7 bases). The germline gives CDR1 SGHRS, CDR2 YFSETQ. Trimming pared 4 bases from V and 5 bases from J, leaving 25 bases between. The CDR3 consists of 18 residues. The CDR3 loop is CASSRGPRGGGFDNEQFF. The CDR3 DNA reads TGCGCCAGCAGCCGGGGGCCCCGGGGCGGGGGCTTCGACAATGAGCAGTTCTTC.

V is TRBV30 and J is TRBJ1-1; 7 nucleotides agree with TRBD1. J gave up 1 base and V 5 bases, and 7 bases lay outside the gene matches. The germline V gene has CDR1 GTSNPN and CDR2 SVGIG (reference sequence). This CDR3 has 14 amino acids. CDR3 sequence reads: CAWRLTGTNTEAFF. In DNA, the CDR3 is TGTGCCTGGCGCCTGACAGGGACGAACACTGAAGCTTTCTTT. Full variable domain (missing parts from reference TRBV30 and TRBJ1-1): SQTIHQWPATLVQPVGSPLSLECTVEGTSNPNLYWYRQAAGRGLQLLFYSVGIGQISSEVPQNLSASRPQDRQFILSSKKLLLSDSGFYLCAWRLTGTNTEAFFGQGTRLTVV.

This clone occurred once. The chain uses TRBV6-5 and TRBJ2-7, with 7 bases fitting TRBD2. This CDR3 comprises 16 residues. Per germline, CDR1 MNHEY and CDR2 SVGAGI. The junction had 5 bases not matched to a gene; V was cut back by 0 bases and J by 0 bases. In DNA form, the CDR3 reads TGTGCCAGCAGTTACTCCTCCGGCGGGAGCTCCTACGAGCAGTACTTC. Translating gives CASSYSSGGSSYEQYF.